Sequencing of this TCR beta chain was carried out in a study of T cell responses to AZD1222 COVID-19 vaccine. Overall study findings and caveats: White British donors predominated, females outnumbered males, and clonal diversity was possibly underestimated. Two AZD1222 doses significantly raised spike-specific TCR breadth and depth over controls.

Germline CDR1 is SGDLS and CDR2 is YYNGEE. This CDR3 spans 17 amino acids. After removal of 4 bases from V and 4 bases from J, the junction contained 9 bases not matched to a gene. Sequencing used immunoSEQ multiplex PCR; TCRdb keeps in-frame clones, though not all of them. The top ten hold approximately 4.6% of the sample, which has 100,000 to 120,000 clones, 81% seen once. As concerns this clone: Its cognate antigen is unknown.

J is TRBJ2-6 and V is TRBV9, with 9 bases lining up with TRBD1. The sample was peripheral blood, taken on day 0 of AZD1222 vaccination. The TCR was taken from an adult in good health. CDR3 in amino acids: CASSPVTGGSGANVLTF. The CDR3 DNA follows: TGTGCCAGCAGCCCCGTAACAGGGGGCTCCGGGGCCAACGTCCTGACTTTC.